This TCR beta chain was recorded in a study of T cell responses to AZD1222 COVID-19 vaccine. Study observations and caveats: Across spike, vaccine-associated CD4 TCRs were found, dominant at 160-218 and 743-854.

Only in-frame clones appear in the TCRdb table, and some are missing; sequencing was by immunoSEQ multiplex PCR. The table has about 140,000 clones, 80% to 95% seen once. Trimming took 4 bases from V and 4 from J, leaving 9 bases between them. CDR3 length: 13 residues. The germline V gene encodes CDR1 SGHRS and CDR2 YFSETQ. In its sample, this clone was seen once. The target antigen is unknown. The rearrangement uses TRBV5-1 and TRBJ1-5; no definite D call. The clonotype was recovered from an adult in good health. Sequenced here: peripheral blood, sampled on day 0 of AZD1222 vaccination. CDR3 residues: CASSPYGNQPQHF. Here the CDR3 DNA reads TGCGCCAGCAGCCCATATGGGAATCAGCCCCAGCATTTT.